This T cell receptor (beta chain) originates from a study of identical twins. Germline V gene lookup returns CDR1 LGHDT and CDR2 YNNKEL (reference sequence). The CDR3 spans 12 residues. Trimming took off 5 bases at V and 6 bases at J, with 10 bases between the two ends. The table lists this clonotype with many counts. Antigen specificity is unknown. MiXCR was run by TCRdb on the 5' RACE reads, yielding one entry per CDR3 protein. The sample records hundreds of thousands of distinct CDR3 sequences, 11% to 15% being singletons. General study points: Abundant beta clonotypes from cord blood had fewer insertions, unlike memory repertoires, which showed none. There was an excess of low generation probability in the out-of-frame alpha sequences that twins shared. In drawing conclusions, the study used cross-sectional statistical analysis and did not follow the same donors.

The chain recombines TRBV3-1 with TRBJ1-1; D not certain. Sample: memory (CD45RO+) T cells sorted from blood. The sequence was collected from a woman aged 18-29 years in good health. CDR3 in amino acids: CASSTRRAEAFF. CDR3 DNA: TGTGCCAGCAGCACCCGGAGGGCTGAAGCTTTCTTT.